This is a list of T cell receptor beta chains from one sample in a study of identical twins. MiXCR was run by TCRdb on the 5' RACE reads, yielding one entry per CDR3 protein. This table has some 570,000 distinct CDR3 sequences, approximately 20% appearing once. These records were also assigned to another study, of yellow fever vaccine responses in identical twins.

The sample comprised CD4+ T cells sorted from blood. The receptors originated from a woman in her late teens or twenties in good health. Both conserved end residues are part of each CDR3. Each record gives: V gene, J gene, clone size, D gene, CDR3 protein, CDR3 DNA. The D gene is left open where the match is weak. Expanded clones are given a class, and other clones once, few, many or no size at all.

v_call: TRBV20-1; j_call: TRBJ2-2; clone_size: few; d_call: NA; cdr3_aa: CSALDGSGELFF; cdr3_nt: TGCAGTGCCTTGGACGGCTCCGGGGAGCTGTTTTTT
v_call: TRBV4-2; j_call: TRBJ2-1; clone_size: NA; d_call: NA; cdr3_aa: CASSQRSRSSYNEQFF; cdr3_nt: TGTGCCAGCAGCCAACGTTCGCGAAGCTCCTACAATGAGCAGTTCTTC
v_call: TRBV12-3/TRBV12-4; j_call: TRBJ2-3; clone_size: many; d_call: NA; cdr3_aa: CASSPPLTDTQYF; cdr3_nt: TGTGCCAGCAGCCCCCCTCTGACAGATACGCAGTATTTT
v_call: TRBV9; j_call: TRBJ2-3; clone_size: few; d_call: TRBD2; cdr3_aa: CASSALLNPRGGPDTQYF; cdr3_nt: TGTGCCAGCAGCGCCCTCTTGAATCCGCGGGGGGGCCCCGATACGCAGTATTTT
v_call: TRBV29-1; j_call: TRBJ2-3; clone_size: NA; d_call: TRBD2; cdr3_aa: CSVGVAGGTDTQYF; cdr3_nt: TGCAGCGTGGGCGTTGCGGGAGGCACAGATACGCAGTATTTT
v_call: TRBV29-1; j_call: TRBJ2-5; clone_size: few; d_call: TRBD2; cdr3_aa: CSVLKLAGGPETQYF; cdr3_nt: TGCAGCGTACTAAAACTAGCGGGGGGCCCGGAGACCCAGTACTTC
v_call: TRBV29-1; j_call: TRBJ1-2; clone_size: NA; d_call: TRBD1; cdr3_aa: CSVATGGGGYTF; cdr3_nt: TGCAGCGTTGCAACAGGGGGCGGTGGCTACACCTTC
v_call: TRBV20-1; j_call: TRBJ2-5; clone_size: NA; d_call: NA; cdr3_aa: CSARDLRDPRETQYF; cdr3_nt: TGCAGTGCTAGAGATCTTCGGGACCCGAGAGAGACCCAGTACTTC
v_call: TRBV12-3/TRBV12-4; j_call: TRBJ2-7; clone_size: few; d_call: TRBD2; cdr3_aa: CASSLASGSFDSYEQYF; cdr3_nt: TGTGCCAGCAGTTTGGCTAGCGGAAGTTTTGACTCCTACGAGCAGTACTTC
v_call: TRBV6-1; j_call: TRBJ2-3; clone_size: few; d_call: TRBD2; cdr3_aa: CASRTRGERPTDTQYF; cdr3_nt: TGTGCCAGCAGAACGCGGGGGGAGCGTCCAACAGATACGCAGTATTTT
v_call: TRBV5-1; j_call: TRBJ2-5; clone_size: NA; d_call: NA; cdr3_aa: CASSLEQGHQETQYF; cdr3_nt: TGCGCCAGCAGCTTGGAACAGGGACACCAAGAGACCCAGTACTTC
v_call: TRBV19; j_call: TRBJ2-1; clone_size: few; d_call: NA; cdr3_aa: CATRVRGAYNEQFF; cdr3_nt: TGTGCCACTCGGGTCAGGGGGGCCTACAATGAGCAGTTCTTC
v_call: TRBV20-1; j_call: TRBJ2-5; clone_size: NA; d_call: TRBD2; cdr3_aa: CSAPSGRSGETQYF; cdr3_nt: TGCAGTGCTCCTAGCGGGAGGTCGGGAGAGACCCAGTACTTC
v_call: TRBV24-1; j_call: TRBJ1-2; clone_size: NA; d_call: TRBD1; cdr3_aa: CATSGGTWTGSAGYTF; cdr3_nt: TGTGCCACCAGTGGGGGGACCTGGACAGGGTCTGCTGGCTACACCTTC
v_call: TRBV14; j_call: TRBJ2-3; clone_size: few; d_call: NA; cdr3_aa: CASSQDLWKGSTDTQYF; cdr3_nt: TGTGCCAGCAGCCAAGATCTCTGGAAAGGCTCCACAGATACGCAGTATTTT
v_call: TRBV7-9; j_call: TRBJ1-5; clone_size: NA; d_call: TRBD1; cdr3_aa: CASSSTGGVNQPQHF; cdr3_nt: TGTGCCAGCAGCTCGACAGGGGGTGTCAATCAGCCCCAGCATTTT
v_call: TRBV7-9; j_call: TRBJ2-3; clone_size: few; d_call: NA; cdr3_aa: CASSFTREDTQYF; cdr3_nt: TGTGCCAGCAGTTTCACGAGGGAGGATACGCAGTATTTT
v_call: TRBV5-1; j_call: TRBJ2-1; clone_size: few; d_call: NA; cdr3_aa: CASSRGVWNEQFF; cdr3_nt: TGCGCCAGCTCTCGCGGGGTTTGGAATGAGCAGTTCTTC
v_call: TRBV5-1; j_call: TRBJ2-3; clone_size: NA; d_call: TRBD2; cdr3_aa: CASSLLGLDTDTQYF; cdr3_nt: TGCGCCAGCAGCTTGTTGGGACTAGACACAGATACGCAGTATTTT
v_call: TRBV25-1; j_call: TRBJ2-1; clone_size: few; d_call: TRBD2; cdr3_aa: CASSATQRGGYLGNEQFF; cdr3_nt: TGTGCCAGCAGTGCCACACAGCGGGGGGGCTACTTGGGCAATGAGCAGTTCTTC
v_call: TRBV6-1; j_call: TRBJ2-3; clone_size: few; d_call: NA; cdr3_aa: CASRWGSRPDTQYF; cdr3_nt: TGTGCCAGCAGATGGGGGAGCCGGCCAGATACGCAGTATTTT
v_call: TRBV5-1; j_call: TRBJ2-3; clone_size: NA; d_call: TRBD2; cdr3_aa: CASSLVSSGGDTQYF; cdr3_nt: TGCGCCAGCAGCTTGGTATCTAGCGGAGGAGATACGCAGTATTTT
v_call: TRBV7-3; j_call: TRBJ2-2; clone_size: NA; d_call: NA; cdr3_aa: CASSSAPNTGELFF; cdr3_nt: TGTGCCAGCAGCTCCGCCCCGAACACCGGGGAGCTGTTTTTT
v_call: TRBV27; j_call: TRBJ1-1; clone_size: once; d_call: TRBD1; cdr3_aa: CASSMGTGGLTEAFF; cdr3_nt: TGTGCCAGCAGTATGGGGACAGGGGGCCTCACTGAAGCTTTCTTT
v_call: TRBV2; j_call: TRBJ1-4; clone_size: few; d_call: NA; cdr3_aa: CASRLTPEKLFF; cdr3_nt: TGTGCCAGCAGATTGACACCCGAAAAACTGTTTTTT
v_call: TRBV12-3/TRBV12-4; j_call: TRBJ2-1; clone_size: NA; d_call: TRBD1; cdr3_aa: CASRATGLSSYNEQFF; cdr3_nt: TGTGCCAGCAGAGCGACAGGGCTAAGCTCCTACAATGAGCAGTTCTTC
v_call: TRBV2; j_call: TRBJ2-3; clone_size: few; d_call: NA; cdr3_aa: CASRSDTDTQYF; cdr3_nt: TGTGCCAGCAGATCGGACACAGATACGCAGTATTTT
v_call: TRBV11-3; j_call: TRBJ2-3; clone_size: NA; d_call: NA; cdr3_aa: CASSLDGFEGDTQYF; cdr3_nt: TGTGCCAGCAGCTTGGACGGGTTCGAGGGAGATACGCAGTATTTT
v_call: TRBV12-3/TRBV12-4; j_call: TRBJ2-7; clone_size: NA; d_call: NA; cdr3_aa: CASSLEPGWQYF; cdr3_nt: TGTGCCAGCAGTTTGGAGCCAGGTTGGCAGTACTTC
v_call: TRBV28; j_call: TRBJ1-5; clone_size: few; d_call: NA; cdr3_aa: CASSLVGPGKSNQPQHF; cdr3_nt: TGTGCCAGCAGTTTAGTGGGACCCGGTAAGAGCAATCAGCCCCAGCATTTT
v_call: TRBV20-1; j_call: TRBJ2-2; clone_size: NA; d_call: TRBD1; cdr3_aa: CSARRTGNTGELFF; cdr3_nt: TGCAGTGCTAGGAGGACAGGGAACACCGGGGAGCTGTTTTTT
v_call: TRBV29-1; j_call: TRBJ2-1; clone_size: few; d_call: TRBD2; cdr3_aa: CSVESRVAGYEQFF; cdr3_nt: TGCAGCGTTGAAAGTAGGGTAGCGGGATATGAGCAGTTCTTC
v_call: TRBV27; j_call: TRBJ2-4; clone_size: few; d_call: NA; cdr3_aa: CASSFGVGQGVGGIQYF; cdr3_nt: TGTGCCAGCAGTTTTGGGGTAGGGCAGGGGGTCGGGGGCATTCAGTACTTC
v_call: TRBV10-3; j_call: TRBJ1-2; clone_size: NA; d_call: TRBD1; cdr3_aa: CAIRGGTGGADYGYTF; cdr3_nt: TGTGCCATCAGGGGAGGGACAGGGGGCGCTGACTATGGCTACACCTTC
v_call: TRBV13; j_call: TRBJ2-3; clone_size: few; d_call: NA; cdr3_aa: CASSLRAERVVDTQYF; cdr3_nt: TGTGCCAGCAGCTTAAGGGCGGAAAGGGTGGTCGATACGCAGTATTTT
v_call: TRBV12-3/TRBV12-4; j_call: TRBJ2-7; clone_size: many; d_call: NA; cdr3_aa: CASSLTDLYEQYF; cdr3_nt: TGTGCCAGCAGCTTGACAGATCTATACGAGCAGTACTTC
v_call: TRBV6-5; j_call: TRBJ1-1; clone_size: NA; d_call: NA; cdr3_aa: CASSYSVHTEAFF; cdr3_nt: TGTGCCAGCAGTTACTCGGTGCACACTGAAGCTTTCTTT
v_call: TRBV29-1; j_call: TRBJ2-1; clone_size: many; d_call: TRBD1; cdr3_aa: CSVTGGSYNEQFF; cdr3_nt: TGCAGCGTTACAGGGGGCTCCTACAATGAGCAGTTCTTC
v_call: TRBV2; j_call: TRBJ2-1; clone_size: few; d_call: NA; cdr3_aa: CASRSGGYNEQFF; cdr3_nt: TGTGCCAGCAGATCAGGGGGGTACAATGAGCAGTTCTTC
v_call: TRBV11-1; j_call: TRBJ2-7; clone_size: NA; d_call: NA; cdr3_aa: CASSARNGRQDSYEQYF; cdr3_nt: TGTGCCAGCAGCGCCCGGAACGGTCGACAGGACTCCTACGAGCAGTACTTC
v_call: TRBV12-3/TRBV12-4; j_call: TRBJ2-7; clone_size: few; d_call: TRBD1; cdr3_aa: CASSRGDSFLTVYF; cdr3_nt: TGTGCCAGCAGCCGTGGGGACAGTTTCTTGACGGTGTACTTC
v_call: TRBV20-1; j_call: TRBJ2-3; clone_size: once; d_call: TRBD2; cdr3_aa: CSVAGGLTDTQYF; cdr3_nt: TGCAGTGTTGCGGGAGGGCTCACAGATACGCAGTATTTT
v_call: TRBV5-1; j_call: TRBJ2-7; clone_size: NA; d_call: NA; cdr3_aa: CASSLAEATSSYEQYF; cdr3_nt: TGCGCCAGCAGCTTGGCCGAGGCAACGAGCTCCTACGAGCAGTACTTC
v_call: TRBV7-2; j_call: TRBJ2-1; clone_size: many; d_call: NA; cdr3_aa: CASNSDLAALLGEQFF; cdr3_nt: TGTGCCAGCAACTCAGACCTAGCTGCTCTCCTCGGTGAGCAGTTCTTC
v_call: TRBV20-1; j_call: TRBJ2-4; clone_size: NA; d_call: NA; cdr3_aa: CSASFPTVLAKNIQYF; cdr3_nt: TGCAGTGCTAGTTTTCCTACCGTACTAGCCAAAAACATTCAGTACTTC